The entry below gives a single T cell receptor beta chain sequence along with its context. The CDR3 sequence is 12 residues long. V lost 0 bases to trimming and J lost 8 bases, with 5 bases between them. CDR1 SGDLS and CDR2 YYNGEE come from the germline V gene. This entry belongs to a study of control samples from healthy donors and cancer patients. Assay: immunoSEQ multiplex PCR; the TCRdb copy retains only in-frame clones and omits some. The repertoire holds about 98,000 clones, 75% to 85% seen once, with 8% to 11% in the top ten. Sequenced input: blood. This chain links TRBV9 with TRBJ2-2, with D unclear. This TCR was recovered from a woman aged 25-40 years in good health. The CDR3 DNA follows: TGTGCCAGCAGCGTAGCCCGAGGGGAGCTGTTTTTT. Its translation is CASSVARGELFF. The variable domain in full, with the rest retrieved from reference TRBV9 and TRBJ2-2, is DSGVTQTPKHLITATGQRVTLRCSPRSGDLSVYWYQQSLDQGLQFLIQYYNGEERAKGNILERFSAQQFPDLHSELNLSSLELGDSALYFCASSVARGELFFGEGSRLTVL.